This TCR beta chain was captured in a study of Ad26.COV2.S vaccination and SARS-CoV-2 variants. Treatment here: roughly 19 received Ad26.COV2.S at low or high dose, single or two shots; about 5 received placebo; per-sample allocation not given. Samples were taken on day 63 after the first vaccine or placebo injection. Produced via immunoSEQ multiplex PCR; TCRdb's table is partial and in-frame only. The sample lists more than 300,000 clones; just over 85% were seen once. Germline values: CDR1 SGHAT, CDR2 FQDESV (reference sequence). The CDR3 runs to 15 residues. The V and J ends lost 4 bases and 0 bases respectively, with 10 bases between them.

The sequencing here drew on peripheral blood, taken in a trial of Ad26.COV2.S vaccine versus placebo. This sequence was found in a person aged 18-65 years who received the Ad26.COV2.S COVID-19 vaccine or a placebo. The chain employs TRBV11-1 and TRBJ2-1; D is perhaps TRBD2 (5 bases). CDR3 DNA: TGTGCCAGCAGCTCCGACGGACTCTCCTACAATGAGCAGTTCTTC. Translating gives CASSSDGLSYNEQFF.